What follows is one T cell receptor (beta chain) and its context. The antigen is undetermined. The entry originates in a study of T cell clonotyping in hematopoietic cell transplantation. Study-wide points: Without cell sorting, CD4 versus CD8 contributions remain unresolved. Pathologically expanded recipient clonotypes increased progressively from day 30 to day 180 as diversity fell. At the given depth, recipient repertoires were over 95% de novo clonotypes.

In germline, CDR1 is LNHDA, CDR2 SQIVND (reference sequence). The CDR3 has 17 residues. V was pared by 8 bases and J by 5 bases, with 19 bases of the junction left unmatched. Profiling relied on immunoSEQ multiplex PCR, and the TCRdb table lists in-frame clones only, not all of them. The sample has tens of thousands of clones, 92% seen once. The source was PBMCs, collected 100 days after allogeneic stem cell transplant. The receptor's source is a female patient aged 50-59 years who had an allogeneic stem cell transplant from a related donor, so the T cells may come from the graft donor. Some clones in this sample may be carry-over from other donors' samples. V is TRBV19 and J is TRBJ1-2; 8 bases map to TRBD1. The chain's CDR3 is CASRLRTGSSIVYGYTF. In DNA form, the CDR3 reads TGTGCCAGTCGGCTACGGACAGGGTCCTCTATAGTATATGGCTACACCTTC.